This T cell receptor beta chain came from a study of breast tumors, draining lymph nodes, adjacent tissues. General observations from the study: Most tumor T cells seemingly derive from lymph node, then expand in tumor. Tumors had less TCR diversity than lymph nodes, more than nontumor tissue.

This clonotype occurred many times. Its antigen is as yet unknown. CDR1 and CDR2 from the germline V gene are MDHEN and SYDVKM. The trim removed 0 bases at V and 3 bases at J, leaving 2 bases unmatched. This CDR3 has 14 amino acids. Samples came from axillary lymph nodes draining the breast cancer. One entry per CDR3 protein results from TCRdb running MiXCR on the multiplex PCR reads. The table lists some 120,000 distinct CDR3 sequences, 21% of them singletons. This chain joins TRBV28 and TRBJ2-7; 7 bases are shared with TRBD1. Sequencing was carried out using axillary lymph node tissue. The sequence was obtained from a female donor with breast cancer. Some clones in this sample may be carry-over from other donors' samples. CDR3 residues: CASSLWPGGYEQYF. The CDR3 DNA reads TGTGCCAGCAGTTTATGGCCAGGGGGCTACGAGCAGTACTTC.